A selection of T cell receptor beta chains follows, all from one sample in a study of T cells in Graves' hyperthyroidism and ophthalmopathy. In TCRdb, the multiplex PCR reads were re-called with MiXCR into one record per CDR3 protein. Of 350,000 to 400,000 distinct CDR3 sequences in the sample, 19% are singletons; the top ten hold around 3.4%. The sample taken for sequencing was blood. These receptors came from a young woman with Graves' hyperthyroidism. CDR3s leave out the opening cysteine and the closing phenylalanine or tryptophan. The D gene is left open where the match is weak. The listing skips clone size in some rows; elsewhere it reads once, few, many or a size class.

d_gene: TRBD1; v_gene: TRBV30; abundance: many; CDR3aa: AWSYTGGVSQPQH
d_gene: NA; v_gene: TRBV12-3/TRBV12-4; abundance: many; CDR3aa: ASSLRNSNQPQH
d_gene: TRBD1; v_gene: TRBV5-6; abundance: NA; CDR3aa: ASSPLGRGRTEAF
d_gene: NA; v_gene: TRBV11-3; abundance: few; CDR3aa: ASSYNPRELF
d_gene: NA; v_gene: TRBV12-3/TRBV12-4; abundance: many; CDR3aa: ASSPRALLGGYT
d_gene: NA; v_gene: TRBV12-3/TRBV12-4; abundance: NA; CDR3aa: ASSLGDVTEAF
d_gene: TRBD1; v_gene: TRBV2; abundance: many; CDR3aa: ASRATGASGYT
d_gene: TRBD1; v_gene: TRBV15; abundance: many; CDR3aa: AISRGVNTEAF
d_gene: TRBD1; v_gene: TRBV2; abundance: many; CDR3aa: ASGNRGLAF
d_gene: TRBD1; v_gene: TRBV7-6; abundance: many; CDR3aa: ASTRGDRGSEQY
d_gene: NA; v_gene: TRBV24-1; abundance: many; CDR3aa: ATSEQGRTEGYT
d_gene: NA; v_gene: TRBV2; abundance: many; CDR3aa: ASQIGGETQY
d_gene: NA; v_gene: TRBV7-9; abundance: few; CDR3aa: ASSFSAYEQY
d_gene: NA; v_gene: TRBV20-1; abundance: many; CDR3aa: SAPAPQYTGELF
d_gene: NA; v_gene: TRBV12-3/TRBV12-4; abundance: many; CDR3aa: ASSPQGSGYT
d_gene: NA; v_gene: TRBV2; abundance: many; CDR3aa: ASSDIGLGNQPQH
d_gene: NA; v_gene: TRBV6-1; abundance: many; CDR3aa: ASTYREPGNTIY